The clone carrying this T cell receptor (beta chain) was seen ten or more times. The antigen remains unidentified. Trimming at V came to 0 bases and at J to 4 bases, leaving 4 bases not matched to a gene. The CDR3 runs 15 residues. Germline lookup yields CDR1 SGHRS and CDR2 YFSETQ. The team produced cDNA through 5'RACE using 10-nucleotide random UMIs. MiXCR, run by TCRdb on the 5' RACE reads, gives a single entry per CDR3 protein. The sample lists approximately 80,000 distinct CDR3 sequences; roughly 4.3% were seen once. The sample comes from a study of neurological immune-mediated disorders. Study results and limitations: HTLV-1-associated myelopathy displayed the greatest TCR clonal expansion, and multiple sclerosis exhibited the smallest, lower than that of healthy controls. One related-CDR3 cluster, found by phylogenetic grouping, held repertoires of 18 of 34 multiple sclerosis patients and is a possible signature.

Noted time point: longitudinal time-point 3. The unsorted libraries were generated from a total of 2 million PBMCs, which had been stored in RNAlater at -80 C. This clonotype was obtained from a woman aged 60-75 years with multiple sclerosis. The chain uses TRBV5-1 and TRBJ1-5; 7 nucleotides align to TRBD1. Sequences were obtained from PBMCs. In nucleotides, the CDR3 is TGCGCCAGCAGCTTGGGACAGGGTAGGAATCAGCCCCAGCATTTT. It yields the protein CASSLGQGRNQPQHF.